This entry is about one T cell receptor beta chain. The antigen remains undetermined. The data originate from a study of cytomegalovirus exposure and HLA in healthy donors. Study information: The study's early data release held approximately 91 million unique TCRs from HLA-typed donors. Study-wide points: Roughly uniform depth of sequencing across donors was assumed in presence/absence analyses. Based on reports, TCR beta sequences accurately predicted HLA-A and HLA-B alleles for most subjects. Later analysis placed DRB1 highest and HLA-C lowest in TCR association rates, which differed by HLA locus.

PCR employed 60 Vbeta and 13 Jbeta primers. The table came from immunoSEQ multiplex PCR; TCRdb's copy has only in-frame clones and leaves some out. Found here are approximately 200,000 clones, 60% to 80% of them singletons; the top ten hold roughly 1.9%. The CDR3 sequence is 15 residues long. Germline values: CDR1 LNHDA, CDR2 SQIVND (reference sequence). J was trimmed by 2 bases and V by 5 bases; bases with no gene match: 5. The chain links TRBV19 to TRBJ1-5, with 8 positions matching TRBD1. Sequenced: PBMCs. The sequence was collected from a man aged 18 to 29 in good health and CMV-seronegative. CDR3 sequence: CASSPGQVGNQPQHF. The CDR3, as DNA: TGTGCCAGTAGTCCGGGACAGGTCGGCAATCAGCCCCAGCATTTT.